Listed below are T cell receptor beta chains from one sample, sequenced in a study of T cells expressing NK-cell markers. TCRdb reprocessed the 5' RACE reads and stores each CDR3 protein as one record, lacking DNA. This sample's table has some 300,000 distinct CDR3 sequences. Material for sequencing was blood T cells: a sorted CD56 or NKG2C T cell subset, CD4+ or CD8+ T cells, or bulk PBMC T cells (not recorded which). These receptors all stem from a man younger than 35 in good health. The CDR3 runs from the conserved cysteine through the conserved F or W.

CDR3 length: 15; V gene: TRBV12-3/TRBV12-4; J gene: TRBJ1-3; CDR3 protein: CASSSRGGSGNTIYF
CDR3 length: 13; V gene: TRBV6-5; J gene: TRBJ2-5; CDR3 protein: CASSYREGETQYF
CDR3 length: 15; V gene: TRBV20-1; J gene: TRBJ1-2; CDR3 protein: CSATTLAEGENGYTF
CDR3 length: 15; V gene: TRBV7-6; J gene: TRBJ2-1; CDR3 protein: CASSLAAGGYNEQFF
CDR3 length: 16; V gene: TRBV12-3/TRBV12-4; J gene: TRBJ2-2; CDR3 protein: CASRPGTGVDTGELFF
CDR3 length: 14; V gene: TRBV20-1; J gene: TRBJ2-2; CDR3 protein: CSARSVQGTGELFF
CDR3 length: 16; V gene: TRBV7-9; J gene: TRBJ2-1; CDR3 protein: CASSSPPGLARNEQFF
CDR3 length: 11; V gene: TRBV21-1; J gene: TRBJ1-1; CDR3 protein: CASSCQLRAFF
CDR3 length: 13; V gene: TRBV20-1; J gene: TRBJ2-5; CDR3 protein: CSASTFLQETQYF
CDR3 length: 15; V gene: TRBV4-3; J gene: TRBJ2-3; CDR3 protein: CASSRKTGEWDTQYF
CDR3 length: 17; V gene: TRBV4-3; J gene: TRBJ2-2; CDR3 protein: CASSQELAGSVTGELFF
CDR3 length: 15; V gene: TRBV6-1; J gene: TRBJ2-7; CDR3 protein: CASRNPGQASFEQYF
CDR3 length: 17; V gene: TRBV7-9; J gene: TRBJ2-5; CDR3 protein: CASSQIEIAGAPKTQYF
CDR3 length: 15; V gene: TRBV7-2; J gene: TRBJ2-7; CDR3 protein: CASSWGLAGVVEQYF
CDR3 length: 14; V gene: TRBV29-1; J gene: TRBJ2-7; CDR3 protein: CSVEGQGARREQYF
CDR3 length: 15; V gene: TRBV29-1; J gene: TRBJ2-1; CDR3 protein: CSVLGQGGKGTSPFF
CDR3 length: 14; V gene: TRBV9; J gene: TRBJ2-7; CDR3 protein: CASSAPGSRYEQYF
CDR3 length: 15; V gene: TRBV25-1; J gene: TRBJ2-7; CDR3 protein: CASSESGTGGYEQYF
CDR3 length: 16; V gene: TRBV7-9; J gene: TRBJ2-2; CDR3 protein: CASSRVAGVDTGELFF
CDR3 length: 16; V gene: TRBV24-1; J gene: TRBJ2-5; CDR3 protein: CATSGRGPIFQETQYF
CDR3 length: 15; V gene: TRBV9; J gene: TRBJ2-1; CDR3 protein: CASSITGNTYNEQFF
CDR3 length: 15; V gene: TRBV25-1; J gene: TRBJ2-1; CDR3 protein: CASSAWTGDNNEQFF
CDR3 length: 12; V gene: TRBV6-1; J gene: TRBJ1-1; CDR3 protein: CASSQGFTEAFF
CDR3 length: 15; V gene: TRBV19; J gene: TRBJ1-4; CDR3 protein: CASSLNSGSLEKLFF
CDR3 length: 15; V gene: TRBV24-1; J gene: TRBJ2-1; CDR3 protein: CATSVLDGTTGEQFF
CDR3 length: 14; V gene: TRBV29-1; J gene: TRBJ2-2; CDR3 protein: CSVEKGHSTGELFF
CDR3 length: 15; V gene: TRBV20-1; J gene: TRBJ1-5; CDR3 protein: CSATRVGTGSQPQHF
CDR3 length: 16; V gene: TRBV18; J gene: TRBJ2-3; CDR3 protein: CASSPRALGGTDTQYF
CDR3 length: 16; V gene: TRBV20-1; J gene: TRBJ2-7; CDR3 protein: CSANPRDRSYSYEQYF
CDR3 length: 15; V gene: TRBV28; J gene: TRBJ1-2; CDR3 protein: CASTPPITGGYGYTF
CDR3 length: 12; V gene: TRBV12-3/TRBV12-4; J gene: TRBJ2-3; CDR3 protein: CASSFSFYAQYF
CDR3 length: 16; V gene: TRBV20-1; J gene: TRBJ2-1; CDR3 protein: CSARQGLAGGYNEQFF
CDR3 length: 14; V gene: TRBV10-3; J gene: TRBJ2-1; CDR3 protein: CAISKSERPNEQFF
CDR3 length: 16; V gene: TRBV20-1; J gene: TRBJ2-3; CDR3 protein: CSAGTSGRTSTDTQYF
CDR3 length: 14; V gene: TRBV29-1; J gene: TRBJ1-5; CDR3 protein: CSVVLSAVNQPQHF
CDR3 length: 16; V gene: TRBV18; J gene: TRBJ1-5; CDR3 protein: CASSPIGTGARQPQHF
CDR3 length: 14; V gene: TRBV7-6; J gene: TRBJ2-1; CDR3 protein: CASSLVLGKGEQFF
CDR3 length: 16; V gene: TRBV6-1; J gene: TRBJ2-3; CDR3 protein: CATRDSGSRGADTQYF
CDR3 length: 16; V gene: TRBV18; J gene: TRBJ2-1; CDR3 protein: CASSSMAQTDYNEQFF
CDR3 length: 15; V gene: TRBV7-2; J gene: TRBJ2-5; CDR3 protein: CASSAAQGNIQTQYF
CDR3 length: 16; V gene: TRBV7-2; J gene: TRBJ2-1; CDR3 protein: CASSAPRGLIGTEQFF
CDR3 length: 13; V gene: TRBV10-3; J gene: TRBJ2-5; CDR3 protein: CAISAEVEETQYF
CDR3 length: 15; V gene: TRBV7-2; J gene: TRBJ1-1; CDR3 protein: CASSWGGDMNTEAFF
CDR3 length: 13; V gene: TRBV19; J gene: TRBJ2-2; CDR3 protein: CASSFISGGELFF
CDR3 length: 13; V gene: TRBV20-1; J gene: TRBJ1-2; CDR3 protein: CSAKTSLAYGYTF
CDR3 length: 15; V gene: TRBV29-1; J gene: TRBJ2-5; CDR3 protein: CSVEVTGGRGETQYF
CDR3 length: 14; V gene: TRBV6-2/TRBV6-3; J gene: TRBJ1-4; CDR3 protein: CASSPTEDIGKLFF
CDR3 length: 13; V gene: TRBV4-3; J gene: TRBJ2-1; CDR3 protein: CASSRTRGNEQFF
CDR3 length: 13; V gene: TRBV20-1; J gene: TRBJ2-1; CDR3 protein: CSARGSGVNEQFF
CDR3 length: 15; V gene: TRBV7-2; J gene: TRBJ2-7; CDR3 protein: CASSLQGPSSYEQYF
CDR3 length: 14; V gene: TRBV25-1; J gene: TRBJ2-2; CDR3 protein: CASSELTTAGELFF
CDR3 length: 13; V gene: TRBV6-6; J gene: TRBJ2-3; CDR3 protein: CASSQQTTDTQYF
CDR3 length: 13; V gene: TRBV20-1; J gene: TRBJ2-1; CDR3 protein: CSARLAGGVEQFF